This T cell receptor (beta chain) stems from a study of CD8 T cells in ankylosing spondylitis. With molecular barcodes, quantitative 5'-RACE was used to make the TCR beta libraries. TCRdb independently ran MiXCR on the 5' RACE reads; one entry per CDR3 protein. The sample has about 320,000 distinct CDR3 sequences, around a tenth seen once. Study results and limitations: The authors reported significant enrichment of disease-linked clones in matched ankylosing spondylitis synovial fluid. Some motif variants were previously reported in reactive arthritis synovial fluid and blood. Seemingly characteristic of ankylosing spondylitis blood was a TCR beta motif consisting of 7 or 8 highly homologous variants.

This clonotype was seen only a few times. Antigen: not known. CDR1 and CDR2 from the germline V gene are DFQATT and SNEGSKA (reference sequence). The CDR3 extends over 15 amino acids. Unmatched junction bases numbered 0, after V lost 1 base and J lost 4 bases. The TCR was taken from a female donor with ankylosing spondylitis or in good health (not recorded which). The sequenced sample was blood, either unsorted or a sorted T cell fraction (not recorded which). The V and J genes are TRBV20-1 and TRBJ2-3; 15 nucleotides align to TRBD2. The CDR3 region is CSARGTSGRADTQYF. In nucleotides, the CDR3 is TGCAGTGCTAGAGGGACTAGCGGGAGGGCAGATACGCAGTATTTT.